This T cell receptor (beta chain) was obtained from a study of blood T cell repertoires in COVID-19. This clone was counted once. Only in-frame clones appear in the TCRdb table, and some are missing; sequencing was by immunoSEQ multiplex PCR. The sample lists 45,000 to 65,000 clones; over 80% were seen once. Looked up from germline, CDR1 is SGDLS and CDR2 is YYNGEE. The CDR3 consists of 16 residues. V lost 3 bases, J lost 6 bases, and 8 bases stayed unmatched. J is TRBJ2-2 and V is TRBV9; 10 bases map to TRBD2. The TCR sequence derives from a man aged 30-40 years with COVID-19, enrolled during active disease. Input material: peripheral blood. This CDR3 is CASSAFEREGPGELFF. The CDR3 DNA sequence: TGTGCCAGCAGCGCTTTTGAGCGGGAGGGTCCCGGGGAGCTGTTTTTT.